A single T cell receptor beta chain is shown here with its context. The antigen is undetermined. V was shortened by 1 base and J by 5 bases, with 9 bases between the two germline ends. Germline assignment: CDR1 KGHSH and CDR2 LQKENI. CDR3 size: 15 residues. Following RNA extraction, reverse transcription yielded cDNA that acted as the sequencing template. Sequencing used immunoSEQ multiplex PCR; TCRdb keeps in-frame clones, though not all of them. This sample carries approximately 280,000 clones, roughly 50% of them seen once, and the ten largest clones take under 2%. The sample comes from a study of CD8+ T cells in alopecia areata. Notes on the study in general: In scalp and blood, many expanded lesional clones persisted during tofacitinib.

Treatment reported: oral pan-JAK inhibitor, 5-10 mg twice daily. The chain uses TRBV18 and TRBJ1-6; no definite D call. The sequencing used CD4+ T cells sorted from blood, collected at week 24, from a patient treated with tofacitinib. The TCR originated in a human donor with alopecia areata. In nucleotides, the CDR3 is TGTGCCAGCTCACCACGAGTCGCAGATAATTCACCCCTCCACTTT. Translating it yields CASSPRVADNSPLHF.